A selection of T cell receptor beta chains follows, all from one sample in a study of neurological immune-mediated disorders. TCRdb analysed the 5' RACE reads with MiXCR anew, one entry per CDR3 protein. The profile shows about 50,000 distinct CDR3 sequences, roughly 8.4% of them singletons. The sequencing input was PBMCs. The receptors stem from a middle-aged woman in good health. Each CDR3 is given with its conserved first and last residue. Fields, in order: D gene, clone size, J gene, V gene, CDR3 DNA, CDR3 protein. A D gene is named only where the DNA matches it firmly. Only part of the rows carry a size: once, few, many, or a class if the clone is expanded.

d_gene: TRBD2; abundance: many; j_gene: TRBJ2-1; v_gene: TRBV2; CDR3nt: TGTGCCAGCAGCACACCGACTAGCGGGGGGGCTATGCGCTACAATGAGCAGTTCTTC; CDR3aa: CASSTPTSGGAMRYNEQFF
d_gene: -; abundance: many; j_gene: TRBJ1-4; v_gene: TRBV4-1; CDR3nt: TGCGCCAGCAGCCAAGACAGGGTTGCAACTAATGAAAAACTGTTTTTT; CDR3aa: CASSQDRVATNEKLFF
d_gene: -; abundance: -; j_gene: TRBJ2-2; v_gene: TRBV7-3; CDR3nt: TGTGCCAGCAGCTTAATGCAAGGGATTGGCGCCGGGGAGCTGTTTTTT; CDR3aa: CASSLMQGIGAGELFF
d_gene: -; abundance: -; j_gene: TRBJ1-2; v_gene: TRBV20-1; CDR3nt: TGCAGTGCTAGTCCAGGGGAAGACGGAGGCTACACCTTC; CDR3aa: CSASPGEDGGYTF
d_gene: TRBD2; abundance: many; j_gene: TRBJ2-1; v_gene: TRBV27; CDR3nt: TGTGCCAGCAGTTCCCTAGCGGGGGCCTACAATGAGCAGTTCTTC; CDR3aa: CASSSLAGAYNEQFF
d_gene: -; abundance: many; j_gene: TRBJ1-1; v_gene: TRBV4-1; CDR3nt: TGCGCCAGCAGCCAAGGGACAGTGGGTTGGCGGCCTGAAGCTTTCTTT; CDR3aa: CASSQGTVGWRPEAFF
d_gene: -; abundance: few; j_gene: TRBJ2-6; v_gene: TRBV6-5; CDR3nt: TGTGCCAGCAGGCCAGGGAGGTCTGGGGCCAACGTCCTGACTTTC; CDR3aa: CASRPGRSGANVLTF
d_gene: TRBD2; abundance: many; j_gene: TRBJ2-6; v_gene: TRBV7-2; CDR3nt: TGTGCCAGCAGCTGGGGGGGTATAGGATCTGGGGCCAACGTCCTGACTTTC; CDR3aa: CASSWGGIGSGANVLTF
d_gene: -; abundance: -; j_gene: TRBJ2-2; v_gene: TRBV5-1; CDR3nt: TGCGCCAGCAGCGCCCACGCCGGTTTCAACACCGGGGAGCTGTTCTTT; CDR3aa: CASSAHAGFNTGELFF
d_gene: -; abundance: -; j_gene: TRBJ1-1; v_gene: TRBV29-1; CDR3nt: TGCAGCGTTGCTCCGGTCACGGTCGGAGCTTTCTTT; CDR3aa: CSVAPVTVGAFF
d_gene: -; abundance: many; j_gene: TRBJ2-1; v_gene: TRBV29-1; CDR3nt: TGCAGCGTTGGGACAGAGTCGTACAATGAGCAGTTCTTC; CDR3aa: CSVGTESYNEQFF
d_gene: TRBD2; abundance: many; j_gene: TRBJ2-5; v_gene: TRBV12-3/TRBV12-4; CDR3nt: TGTGCCAGCAACAACGGGGGGGTCCAAGAGACCCAGTACTTC; CDR3aa: CASNNGGVQETQYF
d_gene: TRBD2; abundance: once; j_gene: TRBJ2-3; v_gene: TRBV4-2; CDR3nt: TGTGTCAGCAGCCAAGACGGTTCGGGGGGGCCAGATACGCAGTATTTT; CDR3aa: CVSSQDGSGGPDTQYF
d_gene: -; abundance: many; j_gene: TRBJ1-1; v_gene: TRBV29-1; CDR3nt: TGCAGCGGGGGTAGGACGAACACTGAAGCTTTCTTT; CDR3aa: CSGGRTNTEAFF
d_gene: TRBD2; abundance: many; j_gene: TRBJ2-1; v_gene: TRBV12-3/TRBV12-4; CDR3nt: TGTGCCAGCATTTCCCCTGGCGGAGCGGGGACTTACAATGAGCAGTTCTTC; CDR3aa: CASISPGGAGTYNEQFF
d_gene: -; abundance: many; j_gene: TRBJ2-1; v_gene: TRBV5-1; CDR3nt: TGCGCCAGCAGTTCGGGGGTTGGCAATGAGCAGTTCTTC; CDR3aa: CASSSGVGNEQFF
d_gene: -; abundance: -; j_gene: TRBJ2-7; v_gene: TRBV6-1; CDR3nt: TGTGCCAGCACCCTTTCTAGGACGTCCTACGAGCAGTACTTC; CDR3aa: CASTLSRTSYEQYF
d_gene: -; abundance: many; j_gene: TRBJ1-6; v_gene: TRBV5-1; CDR3nt: TGCGCCAGCAGCCCACAACTCCAGGGAACTTCACCCCTCCACTTT; CDR3aa: CASSPQLQGTSPLHF
d_gene: -; abundance: many; j_gene: TRBJ2-1; v_gene: TRBV20-1; CDR3nt: TGCAGTGCTAGCTCTAGCGCCAGCTCCTACAATGAGCAGTTCTTC; CDR3aa: CSASSSASSYNEQFF
d_gene: TRBD1; abundance: -; j_gene: TRBJ2-5; v_gene: TRBV7-3; CDR3nt: TGTGCCAGCAGCTCACAGGGGGCTAAAGAGACCCAGTACTTC; CDR3aa: CASSSQGAKETQYF
d_gene: TRBD2; abundance: many; j_gene: TRBJ2-1; v_gene: TRBV9; CDR3nt: TGTGCCAGCAGCGTAGAAGGGAGGGGCTCCTACAATGAGCAGTTCTTC; CDR3aa: CASSVEGRGSYNEQFF
d_gene: -; abundance: many; j_gene: TRBJ2-1; v_gene: TRBV24-1; CDR3nt: TGTGCCACCAGTGATCCGGGGCCCTACAATGAGCAGTTCTTC; CDR3aa: CATSDPGPYNEQFF
d_gene: TRBD2; abundance: many; j_gene: TRBJ2-3; v_gene: TRBV20-1; CDR3nt: TGCAGTGCTAACACCGGACTAGCGGAGGTTTATACGCAGTATTTT; CDR3aa: CSANTGLAEVYTQYF
d_gene: TRBD2; abundance: many; j_gene: TRBJ2-4; v_gene: TRBV6-2/TRBV6-3; CDR3nt: TGTGCCAGCAGTTATACGCGGGAGTGGGAAAACATTCAGTACTTC; CDR3aa: CASSYTREWENIQYF
d_gene: -; abundance: many; j_gene: TRBJ2-5; v_gene: TRBV7-2; CDR3nt: TGTGCCAGCAGAGGGGGAGGGGCTGAGACCCAGTACTTC; CDR3aa: CASRGGGAETQYF
d_gene: -; abundance: many; j_gene: TRBJ1-1; v_gene: TRBV15; CDR3nt: TGTGCCACCAGCAGAAAGGGTGGGACTGAAGCTTTCTTT; CDR3aa: CATSRKGGTEAFF
d_gene: -; abundance: few; j_gene: TRBJ1-5; v_gene: TRBV19; CDR3nt: TGTGCCAGTAGTCCGCCCAAGTGGCGGGACTTCAATCAGCCCCAGCATTTT; CDR3aa: CASSPPKWRDFNQPQHF
d_gene: -; abundance: many; j_gene: TRBJ2-7; v_gene: TRBV20-1; CDR3nt: TGCAGTGCCGATACGGGACAAGGGGTCCACGAGCAGTACTTC; CDR3aa: CSADTGQGVHEQYF
d_gene: TRBD2; abundance: many; j_gene: TRBJ2-2; v_gene: TRBV5-1; CDR3nt: TGCGCCAGCTTTGCGGGAGTCGACACCGGGGAGCTGTTTTTT; CDR3aa: CASFAGVDTGELFF
d_gene: TRBD2; abundance: many; j_gene: TRBJ2-2; v_gene: TRBV5-1; CDR3nt: TGCGCCAGCAGCTCCTCTAGCGGGAACACCGGGGAGCTGTTTTTT; CDR3aa: CASSSSSGNTGELFF
d_gene: -; abundance: many; j_gene: TRBJ2-7; v_gene: TRBV27; CDR3nt: TGTGCCAGCAGGGGCTCCTACGAGCAGTACTTC; CDR3aa: CASRGSYEQYF
d_gene: -; abundance: many; j_gene: TRBJ1-1; v_gene: TRBV5-1; CDR3nt: TGCGCCAGCAGCTGGGGACTGGGCACTGAAGCTTTCTTT; CDR3aa: CASSWGLGTEAFF
d_gene: -; abundance: many; j_gene: TRBJ1-5; v_gene: TRBV6-4; CDR3nt: TGTGCCAGCAGTGAAAAAGGGGGAAATCAGCCCCAGCATTTT; CDR3aa: CASSEKGGNQPQHF
d_gene: TRBD1; abundance: many; j_gene: TRBJ2-5; v_gene: TRBV7-2; CDR3nt: TGTGCCAGCAGCTCCCCCCGGGACAGGGGAAGGGAGACCCAGTACTTC; CDR3aa: CASSSPRDRGRETQYF
d_gene: -; abundance: many; j_gene: TRBJ1-1; v_gene: TRBV29-1; CDR3nt: TGCAGCGTTGACGCATTCGAGGGGACTGAAGCTTTCTTT; CDR3aa: CSVDAFEGTEAFF
d_gene: -; abundance: many; j_gene: TRBJ2-7; v_gene: TRBV6-2/TRBV6-3; CDR3nt: TGTGCCAGCAGTCCTACACCCTCCTACGAGCAGTACTTC; CDR3aa: CASSPTPSYEQYF
d_gene: TRBD1; abundance: few; j_gene: TRBJ2-5; v_gene: TRBV3-1; CDR3nt: TGTGCCAGCAGCCAAGAGGAGACAGGGGGTCCTGGGAGAGAGACCCAGTACTTC; CDR3aa: CASSQEETGGPGRETQYF
d_gene: -; abundance: many; j_gene: TRBJ2-2; v_gene: TRBV6-5; CDR3nt: TGTGCCAGCACTCCAGGGAACGGGGAGCTGTTTTTT; CDR3aa: CASTPGNGELFF
d_gene: -; abundance: -; j_gene: TRBJ2-1; v_gene: TRBV5-1; CDR3nt: TGCGCCAGCAGCTCCGGACTGGGAGGACCCTACAATGAGCAGTTCTTC; CDR3aa: CASSSGLGGPYNEQFF
d_gene: -; abundance: many; j_gene: TRBJ2-3; v_gene: TRBV5-1; CDR3nt: TGCGCCAGCAGCTTGTTCTCTGCTAGCACAGATACGCAGTATTTT; CDR3aa: CASSLFSASTDTQYF
d_gene: -; abundance: many; j_gene: TRBJ2-7; v_gene: TRBV24-1; CDR3nt: TGTGCCACCAGTGATCCTGCTGACAAATCCCACGAGCAGTACTTC; CDR3aa: CATSDPADKSHEQYF
d_gene: TRBD1; abundance: few; j_gene: TRBJ2-1; v_gene: TRBV7-9; CDR3nt: TGTGCCAGCAGCTCGGGGACAGGGGTGAGGAATGAGCAGTTCTTC; CDR3aa: CASSSGTGVRNEQFF
d_gene: TRBD1; abundance: many; j_gene: TRBJ2-1; v_gene: TRBV6-2/TRBV6-3; CDR3nt: TGTGCCAGCAGTCGTCCCGGGACAGGGGTGGCGCACAATGAGCAGTTCTTC; CDR3aa: CASSRPGTGVAHNEQFF
d_gene: -; abundance: -; j_gene: TRBJ1-2; v_gene: TRBV12-3/TRBV12-4; CDR3nt: TGTGCCAGCAGTTTCGGGATCCAGGATGGCTACACCTTC; CDR3aa: CASSFGIQDGYTF
d_gene: TRBD2; abundance: many; j_gene: TRBJ2-2; v_gene: TRBV20-1; CDR3nt: TGCAGTGCCACCTCCCGGGCTAGCGGGATGGTCGGGGAGCTGTTTTTT; CDR3aa: CSATSRASGMVGELFF
d_gene: TRBD2; abundance: many; j_gene: TRBJ2-2; v_gene: TRBV9; CDR3nt: TGTGCCAGCAGCGTAGCTCGCGGGAGGGGCACCGGGGAGCTGTTTTTT; CDR3aa: CASSVARGRGTGELFF
d_gene: -; abundance: many; j_gene: TRBJ2-6; v_gene: TRBV5-1; CDR3nt: TGCGCCAACAGCTTGGAGGTGGCGACTGGGGCCAACGTCCTGACTTTC; CDR3aa: CANSLEVATGANVLTF
d_gene: TRBD1; abundance: once; j_gene: TRBJ2-4; v_gene: TRBV11-1; CDR3nt: TGTGCCAGCAGCTCCAGGGACAGGCAGCCTCCCATTCGGTACTTC; CDR3aa: CASSSRDRQPPIRYF
d_gene: TRBD1; abundance: many; j_gene: TRBJ1-1; v_gene: TRBV29-1; CDR3nt: TGCAGCATTGCGGGGGACAGCTTGAACACTGAAGCTTTCTTT; CDR3aa: CSIAGDSLNTEAFF
d_gene: -; abundance: many; j_gene: TRBJ1-1; v_gene: TRBV20-1; CDR3nt: TGCAGTGCTAACAGGGAAGACACTGAAGCTTTCTTT; CDR3aa: CSANREDTEAFF
d_gene: -; abundance: few; j_gene: TRBJ2-1; v_gene: TRBV19; CDR3nt: TGTGCCAGTAGGGACTTAAACTCCTACAATGAGCAGTTCTTC; CDR3aa: CASRDLNSYNEQFF
d_gene: -; abundance: many; j_gene: TRBJ1-2; v_gene: TRBV12-3/TRBV12-4; CDR3nt: TGTGCCAGCAGTTTAGCGCGAGGGAAATCTGGCTACACCTTC; CDR3aa: CASSLARGKSGYTF
d_gene: -; abundance: many; j_gene: TRBJ2-1; v_gene: TRBV5-1; CDR3nt: TGCGCCAGCAGCTTGGGATCCCAGACCAAAGAGCAGTTCTTC; CDR3aa: CASSLGSQTKEQFF
d_gene: -; abundance: many; j_gene: TRBJ2-5; v_gene: TRBV4-3; CDR3nt: TGCGCCAGCAGCCCTAGACGACAAGAGACCCAGTACTTC; CDR3aa: CASSPRRQETQYF
d_gene: -; abundance: many; j_gene: TRBJ2-1; v_gene: TRBV2; CDR3nt: TGTGCCAGCAGCCAAGGGGACCCTGAGCAGTTCTTC; CDR3aa: CASSQGDPEQFF
d_gene: -; abundance: -; j_gene: TRBJ2-7; v_gene: TRBV6-5; CDR3nt: TGTGCCAGCAGTCCCCCAGGGCCCTCCTACGAGCAGTACTTC; CDR3aa: CASSPPGPSYEQYF
d_gene: -; abundance: many; j_gene: TRBJ2-7; v_gene: TRBV27; CDR3nt: TGTGCCAGCAGTTTAGGGGGCGGGTACGAGCAGTACTTC; CDR3aa: CASSLGGGYEQYF
d_gene: TRBD2; abundance: -; j_gene: TRBJ2-3; v_gene: TRBV7-2; CDR3nt: TGTGCCAGCAGCCCTCCAACGGGACTAGCAGATACGCAGTATTTT; CDR3aa: CASSPPTGLADTQYF